These 23 T cell receptor beta chains were all obtained from the same sample, sequenced in a study of T-cell reconstitution after alpha-beta-depleted transplantation in children (TCRdb year 2016). Reading the label with the study, this specimen's treatment or condition is: allogeneic hematopoietic cell transplantation with graft depleted of TCRalphabeta T cells and CD19 B cells. The library came from PCR. Instrument used: Illumina HiSeq 2500. TCR libraries were prepared with molecular barcoding, using unique molecular identifiers to normalize TCRbeta repertoire quantification. The public reads were reanalyzed by TCRdb: fastp trimming at Q25, MiXCR alignment, in-frame beta chains only. Every distinct CDR3 protein forms one entry, paired with its most common genes and DNA. Within this sample are about 580,000 distinct CDR3 sequences, with about 21% of them counted one time only. The ten largest account for roughly 13% of the sample.

The material was PBMCs, mostly from graft donor cells, obtained 360 days after TCRalphabeta/CD19-depleted stem cell transplant. The source is a boy under two years old who had a stem cell transplant for acute myeloid leukemia, so the T cells may come from the graft donor.

The chain recombines TRBV29-1 with TRBJ2-5, with D perhaps given as TRBD1 or TRBD2 (5 bases each). Germline CDR1 is SQVTM and CDR2 is ANQGSEA. There are 13 residues in the CDR3. Trimming took 7 bases from V and 5 from J, leaving 17 bases between them. As DNA, the CDR3 is TGCAGCGCCGAGGGGTTATCAGGGGAGACCCAGTACTTC. This codes for CSAEGLSGETQYF.

The rearrangement links TRBV11-3 to TRBJ2-7; 9 bases align to TRBD2. The CDR3 spans 17 residues. Germline V gene data show CDR1 as SGHNT and CDR2 as YENEEA. Trimming cost V 1 base and J 3 bases; bases outside gene matches: 10. The CDR3 here is CASSLALSSGGFYEQYF. For the CDR3, the DNA is TGTGCCAGCAGCTTAGCCCTATCGAGCGGGGGGTTCTACGAGCAGTACTTC. Full variable domain (rest looked up from reference TRBV11-3 and TRBJ2-7): EAGVVQSPRYKIIEKKQPVAFWCNPISGHNTLYWYLQNLGQGPELLIRYENEEAVDDSQLPKDRFSAERLKGVDSTLKIQPAELGDSAVYLCASSLALSSGGFYEQYFGPGTRLTVT.

The gene calls are TRBV6-5 and TRBJ1-3; D ambiguous. Germline loops: CDR1 MNHEY, CDR2 SVGAGI. Trimming removed 0 bases at V and 0 bases at J, with 9 bases between. This CDR3 has 16 residues. CDR3 loop: CASSYSGVASGNTIYF. CDR3 DNA: TGTGCCAGCAGTTACTCCGGGGTCGCCTCTGGAAACACCATATATTTT.

The rearrangement uses TRBV15 and TRBJ1-5; D uncertain. The CDR3 loop spans 16 amino acids. Germline assignment: CDR1 LNHNV and CDR2 YYDKDF (reference sequence). V gave up 2 bases and J gave up 6 bases, with 17 bases separating them. CDR3 coding DNA: TGTGCCACCAGCAGAAACGACCCTCGAAGTCGTCAGCCCCAGCATTTT. It encodes CATSRNDPRSRQPQHF.

This clonotype has a handful of counts. The V and J genes are TRBV5-5 and TRBJ2-3; D may match TRBD1 or TRBD2 (5 bases each). The length of the CDR3 is 16 residues. V lost 4 bases and J lost 6, with 21 bases in between. The V gene's germline CDR1 is SGHKS and CDR2 YYEKEE (reference sequence). DNA for the CDR3: TGTGCCAGCAGCGCCGGGACCCCCAGTAGGGCCGATACGCAGTATTTT. This translates into CASSAGTPSRADTQYF. Full variable domain (rest looked up from reference TRBV5-5 and TRBJ2-3): DAGVTQSPTHLIKTRGQQVTLRCSPISGHKSVSWYQQVLGQGPQFIFQYYEKEERGRGNFPDRFSARQFPNYSSELNVNALLLGDSALYLCASSAGTPSRADTQYFGPGTRLTVL.

This clonotype was seen only a few times. The V call is TRBV20-1, the J call TRBJ2-1, with 10 bases lining up with TRBD2. From germline, CDR1 is DFQATT and CDR2 SNEGSKA (reference sequence). The CDR3 loop spans 15 amino acids. With V trimmed by 8 bases and J by 10 bases, 17 bases remained unmatched. CDR3 protein: CSTETKSLAGDEQFF. The CDR3 nucleotides are TGCAGTACCGAAACCAAGAGTCTAGCGGGGGACGAGCAGTTCTTC.

This clonotype turned up a few times. The chain has TRBV6-5 and TRBJ2-7; tentatively, D is TRBD1 (5 bases). V lost 0 bases, J lost 6 bases, and 9 bases lay in between. The CDR3 loop spans 13 amino acids. Per the germline V gene, CDR1 is MNHEY and CDR2 is SVGAGI. The CDR3, as DNA: TGTGCCAGCAGTTACTCGATCCAGGGCGAGCAGTACGTC. Protein product: CASSYSIQGEQYV.

V gene TRBV20-1 combines with J gene TRBJ2-7, with D perhaps TRBD1 or TRBD2 (5 bases each). The germline V gene has CDR1 DFQATT and CDR2 SNEGSKA (reference sequence). V lost 1 base and J lost 0, with 22 bases in between. The CDR3 spans 18 residues. In DNA form, the CDR3 reads TGCAGTGCTAGAGCCCCGGGACGAGATCTTTCGAGCTCCTACGAGCAGTACGTC. It codes for CSARAPGRDLSSSYEQYV.

The chain couples TRBV12-3 or TRBV12-4 to TRBJ1-5, with TRBD1 as a possible D gene (6 bases). Trimming left V 6 bases short and J 5 bases short, with 14 bases between. The CDR3 has 14 amino acids. CDR3 sequence reads: CASSPKGVDQPQHF. CDR3 DNA sequence: TGTGCCAGCAGCCCCAAGGGGGTCGATCAGCCCCAGCATTTT.

The rearrangement links TRBV7-9 to TRBJ2-7; tentatively, D is TRBD2 (6 bases). This CDR3 spans 15 amino acids. The germline V gene encodes CDR1 SEHNR and CDR2 FQNEAQ (reference sequence). V lost 5 bases and J 5 bases, leaving 19 bases between the germline ends. DNA of the CDR3: TGTGCCAGCAGCCCGACGGGACTGTTGGGCCACGAGCAGTACTTC. Translation gives CASSPTGLLGHEQYF. The full variable domain, rest sourced from reference TRBV7-9 and TRBJ2-7, is DTGVSQNPRHKITKRGQNVTFRCDPISEHNRLYWYRQTLGQGPEFLTYFQNEAQLEKSRLLSDRFSAERPKGSFSTLEIQRTEQGDSAMYLCASSPTGLLGHEQYFGPGTRLTVT.

This clonotype has only a few counts. The V gene is TRBV6-1, the J gene TRBJ1-1; no clear D gene. Trimming removed 7 bases from V and 8 bases from J, with 8 bases in between. The CDR3 sequence is 10 residues long. Looked up from germline, CDR1 is MNHNS and CDR2 is SASEGT. The CDR3 loop is CASILGEAFF. CDR3 coding DNA: TGTGCCAGCATTCTTGGGGAAGCTTTCTTT.

The rearrangement uses TRBV7-9 and TRBJ2-1; D remains unclear. The V gene lost 5 bases and the J gene lost 0 bases, with 14 bases spanning the gap. Per germline, CDR1 SEHNR and CDR2 FQNEAQ (reference sequence). The CDR3 is 16 amino acids. As DNA, the CDR3 is TGTGCCAGCAGCGAATATAGCACTCGCTCCTACAATGAGCAGTTCTTC. Its protein product is CASSEYSTRSYNEQFF.

This clonotype was counted many times. The chain joins TRBV5-1 to TRBJ2-5, with TRBD1 matching over 8 bases. CDR3 length: 14 residues. Per the germline V gene, CDR1 is SGHRS and CDR2 is YFSETQ. The ends lost 4 bases at V and 1 base at J; junction bases unmatched: 3. The CDR3 here is CASSRDRSQETQYF. The CDR3 DNA is TGCGCCAGCAGCCGGGACAGGTCCCAAGAGACCCAGTACTTC.

The rearrangement uses TRBV12-3 or TRBV12-4 and TRBJ2-2, with D possibly matching TRBD2 (7 bases). The ends were cut back, 2 bases at V and 4 bases at J, with 17 bases in the middle. This CDR3 comprises 17 residues. CDR3 loop: CASSLSSYAGATGELFF. In DNA form, the CDR3 reads TGTGCCAGCAGTTTAAGTTCCTACGCGGGGGCCACCGGGGAGCTGTTTTTT.

V and J are TRBV15 and TRBJ1-1; D is unclear. Trimming took off 0 bases at V and 0 bases at J, with 5 bases between the two ends. Per the germline V gene, CDR1 is LNHNV and CDR2 is YYDKDF (reference sequence). The CDR3 length is 14 residues. As DNA, the CDR3 is TGTGCCACCAGCAGAGACAGGTTGAACACTGAAGCTTTCTTT. It yields the protein CATSRDRLNTEAFF.

This clonotype was detected many times. V gene TRBV12-3 or TRBV12-4 combines with J gene TRBJ2-7; 7 bases agree with TRBD1. CDR3 length equals 14 residues. V shed 6 bases, J shed 4 bases, and the junction held 9 bases outside the gene matches. CDR3 nucleotide sequence: TGTGCCAGCAGCGGAACCTCAGGGGGATACGAGCAGTACGTC. Encoded protein: CASSGTSGGYEQYV.

The J gene is TRBJ2-7, the V gene TRBV28; D perhaps matches TRBD1 (5 bases). This CDR3 is built from 13 residues. V lost 6 bases and J 7 bases, leaving 16 bases between the germline ends. In germline, CDR1 is MDHEN, CDR2 SYDVKM. CDR3 coding DNA: TGTGCCAGCAGACCCCGAACAGGAGAGGAGCAGTACGTC. Protein sequence: CASRPRTGEEQYV.

A few counts support this clonotype. J is TRBJ2-7 and V is TRBV7-6, with D possibly being TRBD1 or TRBD2 (5 bases each). This CDR3 contains 14 residues. In germline, CDR1 is SGHVS, CDR2 FNYEAQ. The V end was cut by 5 bases, the J end by 3 bases, with 14 bases between. The CDR3 sequence is CASSPGTNYYEQYF. The CDR3, as DNA: TGTGCCAGCAGCCCGGGGACCAATTACTACGAGCAGTACTTC.

The V and J genes are TRBV29-1 and TRBJ2-3; possibly TRBD1 for D (6 bases). CDR3 size: 15 residues. Germline CDR1 reads SQVTM; CDR2 reads ANQGSEA. V was cut by 5 bases and J by 2 bases, with 17 bases left in between. The CDR3 coding sequence is TGCAGCGTTTGGTGGCTGGACAGCCTCACAGATACGCAGTATTTT. Translating it yields CSVWWLDSLTDTQYF.

The chain has TRBV6-2 or TRBV6-3 and TRBJ2-5, with D unclear. Germline-derived CDR1 and CDR2 are MNHEY and SVGEGT. V lost 2 bases to trimming and J lost 2 bases, with 6 bases between them. The CDR3 totals 13 residues. The CDR3: CASSYDIQETQYF. CDR3 DNA: TGTGCCAGCAGTTACGACATACAAGAGACCCAGTACTTC.

This clonotype came up many times. V is TRBV5-1 and J is TRBJ2-3; TRBD2 might be the D (5 bases). CDR1 SGHRS and CDR2 YFSETQ come from the germline V gene. V lost 3 bases to trimming and J lost 1 base, with 12 bases between them. The CDR3 has 15 amino acids. CDR3 nucleotide sequence: TGCGCCAGCAGCTCGATTACTAGAGGCACAGATACGCAGTATTTT. Translating it yields CASSSITRGTDTQYF.

The chain has TRBV5-1 and TRBJ2-1, with 8 bases identical to TRBD2. Germline V CDR1 and CDR2: SGHRS, YFSETQ. Trimming at V came to 0 bases and at J to 0 bases, leaving 14 bases not matched to a gene. The CDR3 is 20 residues long. The CDR3 loop reads CASSLAAASGPQSSYNEQFF. The CDR3 DNA reads as TGCGCCAGCAGCTTGGCCGCGGCTAGCGGGCCCCAGAGCTCCTACAATGAGCAGTTCTTC.

The CDR3 loop is CAISSTGGNTIYF. As DNA, the CDR3 is TGTGCCATCAGTTCCACAGGGGGAAACACCATATATTTT. The V call is TRBV10-3, the J call TRBJ1-3, with a possible D match to TRBD1 (6 bases). The ends were cut back, 5 bases at V and 4 bases at J, with 9 bases in the middle. This CDR3 has 13 amino acids. Germline-derived CDR1 and CDR2 are ENHRY and SYGVKD.